This T cell receptor beta chain comes out of a study of control samples from healthy donors and cancer patients. Here immunoSEQ multiplex PCR was the method, and the copy in TCRdb shows in-frame clones only, minus some. The sample lists tens of thousands of clones; roughly 80% were seen once. The CDR3 runs 15 residues. From germline, CDR1 is KGHSH and CDR2 LQKENI. Trimming removed 0 bases from V and 1 base from J; junction bases left unmatched: 3. Sample: PBMCs. This chain uses TRBV18 with TRBJ2-7; 7 positions match TRBD1. The sequence came from a man in his 70s with lung cancer. The CDR3 region is CASSPPLGQSYEQYF. The CDR3 bases are TGTGCCAGCTCACCACCGTTGGGACAGTCCTACGAGCAGTACTTC.